The 11 T cell receptor beta chains presented below share a single source sample, sequenced in a study of identifying expanded T cells in peripheral blood. Generated by immunoSEQ multiplex PCR, the TCRdb table keeps only in-frame clones and is missing some. The sample yields some 120,000 clones, about four fifths seen once. The specimen sequenced was blood. All receptors come from a person aged 18-69 years in good health.

This clone was found a few times. The DNA for the CDR3 is TGCGCCAGCAGCCAAGATCGTGGGGAAGACTATGGCTACACCTTC. Translation gives CASSQDRGEDYGYTF. The chain links TRBV4-1 to TRBJ1-2, with D uncertain. CDR3 size: 15 residues. CDR1 is MGHRA, CDR2 YSYEKL, per germline. Trimming left V 0 bases short and J 3 bases short, with 11 bases between.

This chain links TRBV6-5 with TRBJ1-6; D is perhaps TRBD1 (5 bases). The CDR3 spans 15 residues. Trimming took 6 bases from V and 7 from J, leaving 16 bases between them. Per germline, CDR1 MNHEY and CDR2 SVGAGI. The CDR3 DNA reads as TGTGCCAGCAGACTCACCCGGGGGTCGAATTCACCCCTCCACTTT. Translated, it gives CASRLTRGSNSPLHF.

The chain uses TRBV6-1 and TRBJ1-1; a possible D gene is TRBD1 (6 bases). The CDR3 sequence is 14 residues long. Trimming cost V 5 bases and J 6 bases, with 16 bases left between them. Germline V gene sequence: CDR1 MNHNS, CDR2 SASEGT. The CDR3 protein is CASSLWWGGSEAFF. CDR3 in DNA: TGTGCCAGCAGTCTGTGGTGGGGGGGCTCTGAAGCTTTCTTT.

A word on this clone: This sample also contains other DNA sequences that code for the same CDR3. This chain links TRBV7-2 with TRBJ1-2; D gene ambiguous. The germline V and J ends were trimmed by 5 bases and 4 bases, with 8 bases remaining between them. The CDR3 is 12 amino acids. Looked up from germline, CDR1 is SGHTA and CDR2 is FQGNSA. The CDR3 sequence is CASSPAPYGYTF. The CDR3 DNA sequence: TGTGCCAGCAGCCCGGCCCCCTATGGCTACACCTTC.

CDR3 nucleotides: TGTGCCAGTAGAGATATCCGGACAGGGACCTTCGAAAAACTGTTTTTT. Translated, it gives CASRDIRTGTFEKLFF. The genes are TRBV19 and TRBJ1-4; 8 nucleotides line up with TRBD1. Germline CDR1 LNHDA, CDR2 SQIVND (reference sequence). This CDR3 has 16 residues. The V segment lost 6 bases and the J segment 8 bases; nucleotides outside the gene matches: 14.

The chain has TRBV10-3 and TRBJ1-1; tentatively, D is TRBD1 (6 bases). The CDR3 totals 17 residues. The ends were cut back, 5 bases at V and 1 base at J, with 20 bases in the middle. CDR1 and CDR2 from the germline V gene are ENHRY and SYGVKD. CDR3 sequence: CAISPLGGAGTNTEAFF. The CDR3 coding sequence is TGTGCCATCAGTCCCCTCGGGGGGGCCGGAACGAACACTGAAGCTTTCTTT.

The rearrangement joins TRBV10-3 to TRBJ2-7; 9 nucleotides align to TRBD1. The J segment lost 2 bases and the V segment lost 0 bases, leaving 8 bases of the junction unmatched. Germline loops: CDR1 ENHRY, CDR2 SYGVKD. The CDR3 has 17 amino acids. CDR3 sequence (DNA): TGTGCCATCAGTGAGTCGACCCTTGGACAGGGGACCTACGAGCAGTACTTC. It codes for CAISESTLGQGTYEQYF.

This clone is deemed large (0.1 to 1%). This chain uses TRBV7-2 with TRBJ1-6; 7 nucleotides align to TRBD1. The V segment lost 3 bases and the J segment 7 bases; nucleotides outside the gene matches: 6. Germline values: CDR1 SGHTA, CDR2 FQGNSA. The CDR3 length is 15 residues. CDR3 residues: CASSLPTGVNSPLHF. DNA of the CDR3: TGTGCCAGCAGCTTGCCCACAGGGGTCAATTCACCCCTCCACTTT.

This clone was seen more than once but under ten times. The rearrangement links TRBV12-5 to TRBJ2-3, with 8 positions matching TRBD1. Germline CDR1 and CDR2: LGHNT and FRNRAP. The CDR3 length is 15 residues. The J segment lost 3 bases and the V segment lost 7 bases, leaving 9 bases of the junction unmatched. The CDR3 sequence: CASDQDRGWTDTQYF. As DNA, the CDR3 is TGTGCTAGTGACCAAGACAGGGGTTGGACAGATACGCAGTATTTT.

The chain couples TRBV7-2 to TRBJ1-1, with TRBD1 matching 7 bases. Germline loops: CDR1 SGHTA, CDR2 FQGNSA. V lost 3 bases, J lost 11 bases, and 15 bases stayed unmatched. The CDR3 consists of 15 residues. CDR3 residues: CASSLGRVGGGGAFF. The CDR3 DNA is TGTGCCAGCAGCTTGGGCAGGGTAGGGGGCGGCGGGGCTTTCTTT.

V and J are TRBV18 and TRBJ2-2; 9 nucleotides align to TRBD1. The ends lost 3 bases at V and 7 bases at J; junction bases unmatched: 6. The germline gives CDR1 KGHSH, CDR2 LQKENI. The CDR3 sequence is 15 residues long. The CDR3: CASSPLQGAFGELFF. The CDR3 DNA sequence: TGTGCCAGCTCACCCTTACAGGGGGCGTTCGGGGAGCTGTTTTTT.